The clone carrying this TCR beta chain has just a few counts. Antigen: not known. The data stem from a study of T cell repertoires in cytomegalovirus infection. The V gene's germline CDR1 is SGHTA and CDR2 FQGNSA. The CDR3 has 15 residues. Trimming left V 5 bases short and J 4 bases short, with 15 bases between. Via MiXCR, TCRdb re-called the reads, giving one row per CDR3 protein. The data contain some 320,000 distinct CDR3 sequences, about 27% of them seen just once; the ten biggest clones take up 20%. The J gene is TRBJ2-1, the V gene TRBV7-2; tentatively, D is TRBD2 (5 bases). The material sequenced was cultured PBMCs, taken from culture after CMV antigen stimulation. The receptor's source is a human donor in good health (CMV status not recorded). Some clones in this sample may be carry-over from other donors' samples. CDR3 amino acids: CASSASFIHYNEQFF. The CDR3 nucleotides are TGTGCCAGCAGCGCTAGCTTTATACATTACAATGAGCAGTTCTTC.